This entry is about one T cell receptor beta chain. Its antigen is still unknown. This sample was taken from a study of cytomegalovirus exposure and HLA in healthy donors. Assay: immunoSEQ multiplex PCR; the TCRdb copy retains only in-frame clones and omits some. This sample carries 250,000 to 350,000 clones, roughly 89% of them seen once, and the ten largest clones take approximately 0.84%. Germline lookup yields CDR1 GTSNPN and CDR2 SVGIG (reference sequence). V lost 2 bases, J lost 6 bases, and 4 bases stayed unmatched. The CDR3 is made up of 12 amino acids. Study-level results: Confirmation in vitro established that a few CMV-associated chains were specific for CMV antigens.

The V and J genes are TRBV30 and TRBJ2-7, with 7 positions matching TRBD1. The receptor comes from a woman between 18 and 29 years old in good health and CMV-seronegative. Sequenced material: PBMCs. CDR3 region: CAWSSSGGEQYF. The CDR3 DNA reads TGTGCCTGGAGTTCTTCAGGGGGCGAGCAGTACTTC.